This T cell receptor beta chain was observed in a study of cytomegalovirus exposure and HLA in healthy donors. General study results and limits: In a later analysis, at a false discovery rate of 0.05, over 15,000 TCR beta sequences were associated with HLA alleles.

This clone was seen a few times. The antigen is unknown. PCR involved 60 Vbeta and 13 Jbeta primers. The method was immunoSEQ multiplex PCR; TCRdb's version includes in-frame clones alone and lacks a portion of them. The sample yields tens of thousands of clones, about four fifths seen once. Material: PBMCs. The clonotype was recovered from a young man in good health and CMV-seropositive.

CDR3 bases: TGTGCCAGCTCACCACTAGCGGGAGCGAACACCGGGGAGCTGTTTTTT. Its protein product is CASSPLAGANTGELFF. The V and J genes are TRBV18 and TRBJ2-2; 9 bases fit TRBD2. This CDR3 spans 16 amino acids. J lost 0 bases, V lost 1 base, and 0 bases had no gene match. Germline V lookup: CDR1 KGHSH, CDR2 LQKENI. The variable domain in full, completed from reference TRBV18 and TRBJ2-2, reads NAGVMQNPRHLVRRRGQEARLRCSPMKGHSHVYWYRQLPEEGLKFMVYLQKENIIDESGMPKERFSAEFPKEGPSILRIQQVVRGDSAAYFCASSPLAGANTGELFFGEGSRLTVL.